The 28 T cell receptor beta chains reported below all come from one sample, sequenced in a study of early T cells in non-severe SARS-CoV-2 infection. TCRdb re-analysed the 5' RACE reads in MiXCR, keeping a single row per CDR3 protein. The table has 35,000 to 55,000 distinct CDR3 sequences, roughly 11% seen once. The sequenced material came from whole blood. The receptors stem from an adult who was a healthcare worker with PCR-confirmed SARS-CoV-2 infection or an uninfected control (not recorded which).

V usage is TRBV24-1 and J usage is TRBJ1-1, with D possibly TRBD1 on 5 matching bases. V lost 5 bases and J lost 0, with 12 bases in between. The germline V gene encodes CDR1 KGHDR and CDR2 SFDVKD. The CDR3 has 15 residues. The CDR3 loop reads CATSAGHLMNTEAFF. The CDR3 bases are TGTGCCACCAGTGCCGGACACCTTATGAACACTGAAGCTTTCTTT.

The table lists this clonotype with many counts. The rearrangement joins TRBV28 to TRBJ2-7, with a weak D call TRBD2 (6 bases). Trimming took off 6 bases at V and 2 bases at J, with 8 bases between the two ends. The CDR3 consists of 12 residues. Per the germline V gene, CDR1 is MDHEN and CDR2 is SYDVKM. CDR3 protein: CASSPGAYEQYF. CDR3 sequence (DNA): TGTGCCAGCAGCCCGGGGGCCTACGAGCAGTACTTC.

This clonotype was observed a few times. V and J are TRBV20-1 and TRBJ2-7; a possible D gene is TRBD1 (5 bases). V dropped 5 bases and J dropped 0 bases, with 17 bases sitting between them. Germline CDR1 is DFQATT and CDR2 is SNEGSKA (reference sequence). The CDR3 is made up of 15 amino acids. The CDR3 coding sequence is TGCAGTGCTCCTCCCGTGAGACAGACCTCCTACGAGCAGTACTTC. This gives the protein CSAPPVRQTSYEQYF.

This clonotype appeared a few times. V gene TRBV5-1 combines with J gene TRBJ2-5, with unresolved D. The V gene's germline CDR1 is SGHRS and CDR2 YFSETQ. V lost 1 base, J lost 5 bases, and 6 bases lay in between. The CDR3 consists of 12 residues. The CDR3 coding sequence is TGCGCCAGCAGCTTGAATGAGGAGACCCAGTACTTC. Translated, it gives CASSLNEETQYF.

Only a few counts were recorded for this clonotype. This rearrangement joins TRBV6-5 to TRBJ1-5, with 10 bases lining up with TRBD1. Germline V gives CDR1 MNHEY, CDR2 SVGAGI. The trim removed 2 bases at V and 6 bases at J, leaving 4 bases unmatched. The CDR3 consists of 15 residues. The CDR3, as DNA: TGTGCCAGCAGTTACGGACAGGGGGTAGGTCAGCCCCAGCATTTT. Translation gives CASSYGQGVGQPQHF.

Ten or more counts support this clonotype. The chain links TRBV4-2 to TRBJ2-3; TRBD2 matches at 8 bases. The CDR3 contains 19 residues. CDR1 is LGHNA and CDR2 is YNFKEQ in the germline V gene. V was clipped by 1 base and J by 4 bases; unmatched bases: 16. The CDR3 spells CASSQVSGGIGRVSDTQYF. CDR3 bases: TGTGCCAGCAGCCAAGTTTCCGGCGGGATCGGGAGGGTCTCAGATACGCAGTATTTT.

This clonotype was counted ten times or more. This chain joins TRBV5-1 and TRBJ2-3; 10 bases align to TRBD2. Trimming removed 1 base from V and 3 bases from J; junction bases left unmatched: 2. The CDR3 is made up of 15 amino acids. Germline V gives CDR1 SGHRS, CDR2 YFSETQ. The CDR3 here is CASSLSSGSTDTQYF. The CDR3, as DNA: TGCGCCAGCAGCTTGTCTAGCGGGAGTACAGATACGCAGTATTTT.

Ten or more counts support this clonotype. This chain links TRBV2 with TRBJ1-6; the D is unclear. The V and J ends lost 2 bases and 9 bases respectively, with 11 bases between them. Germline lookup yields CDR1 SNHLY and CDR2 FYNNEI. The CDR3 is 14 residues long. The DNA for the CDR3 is TGTGCCAGCAGTGAAAGAGAGGGTTTTTCACCCCTCCACTTT. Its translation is CASSEREGFSPLHF.

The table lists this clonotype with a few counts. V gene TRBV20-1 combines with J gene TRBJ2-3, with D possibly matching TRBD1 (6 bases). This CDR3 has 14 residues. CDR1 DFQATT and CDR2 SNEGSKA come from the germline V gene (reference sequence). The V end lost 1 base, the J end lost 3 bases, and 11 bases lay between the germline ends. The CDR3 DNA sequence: TGCAGTGCTAGAGGGTTTGGACAGACAGATACGCAGTATTTT. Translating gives CSARGFGQTDTQYF.

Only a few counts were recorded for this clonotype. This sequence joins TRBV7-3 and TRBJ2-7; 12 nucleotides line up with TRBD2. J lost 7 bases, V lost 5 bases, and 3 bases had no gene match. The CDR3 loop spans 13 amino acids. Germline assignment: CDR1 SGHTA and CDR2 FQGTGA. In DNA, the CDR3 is TGTGCCAGCAGCCGAGGACTAGCGGGAGAGCAGTACTTC. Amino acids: CASSRGLAGEQYF.

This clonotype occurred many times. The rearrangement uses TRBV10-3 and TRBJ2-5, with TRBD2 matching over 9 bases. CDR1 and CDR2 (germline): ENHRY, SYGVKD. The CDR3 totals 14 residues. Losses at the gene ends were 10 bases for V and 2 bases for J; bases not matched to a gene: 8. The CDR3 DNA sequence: TGTGCCACCAGACTAGCGGAACGACAAGAGACCCAGTACTTC. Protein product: CATRLAERQETQYF.

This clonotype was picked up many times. For the CDR3, the DNA is TGTGCCAGCATGTCGGGACGCACCCAAGAGACCCAGTACTTC. It codes for CASMSGRTQETQYF. This rearrangement joins TRBV6-6 to TRBJ2-5; perhaps D is TRBD1 or TRBD2 (5 bases each). Germline V gene data show CDR1 as MNHNY and CDR2 as SVGAGI (reference sequence). Trimming took 7 bases from V and 1 from J, leaving 13 bases between them. This CDR3 contains 14 residues.

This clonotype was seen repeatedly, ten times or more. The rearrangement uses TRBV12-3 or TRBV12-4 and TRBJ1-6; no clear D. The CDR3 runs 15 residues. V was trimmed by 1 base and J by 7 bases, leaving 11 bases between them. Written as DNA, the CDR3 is TGTGCCAGCAGTTTAGTTCCAGGTTCGAATTCACCCCTCCACTTT. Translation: CASSLVPGSNSPLHF.

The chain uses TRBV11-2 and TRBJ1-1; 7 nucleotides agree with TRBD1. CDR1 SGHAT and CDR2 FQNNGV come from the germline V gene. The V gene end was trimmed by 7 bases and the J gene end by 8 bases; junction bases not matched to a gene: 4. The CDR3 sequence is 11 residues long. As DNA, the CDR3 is TGTGCCAGCACCGAGGGGGCGGAAGCTTTCTTT. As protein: CASTEGAEAFF.

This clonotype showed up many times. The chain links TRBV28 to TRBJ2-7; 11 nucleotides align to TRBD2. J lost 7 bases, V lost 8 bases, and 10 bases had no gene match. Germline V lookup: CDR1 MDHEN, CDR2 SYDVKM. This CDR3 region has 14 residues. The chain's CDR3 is CASASGRSRAEQYF. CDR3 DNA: TGTGCCAGCGCTAGCGGGAGGTCACGTGCTGAGCAGTACTTC.

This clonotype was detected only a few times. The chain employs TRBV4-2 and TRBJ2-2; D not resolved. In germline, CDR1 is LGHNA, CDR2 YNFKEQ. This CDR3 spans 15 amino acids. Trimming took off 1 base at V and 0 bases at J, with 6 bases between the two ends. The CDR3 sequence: CASSQVGTNTGELFF. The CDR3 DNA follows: TGTGCCAGCAGCCAAGTTGGCACGAACACCGGGGAGCTGTTTTTT.

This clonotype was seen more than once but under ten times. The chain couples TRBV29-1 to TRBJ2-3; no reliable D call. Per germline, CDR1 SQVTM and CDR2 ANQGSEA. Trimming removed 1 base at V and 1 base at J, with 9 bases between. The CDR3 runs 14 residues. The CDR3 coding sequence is TGCAGCGTTGAAGGTATAGCAGGCACAGATACGCAGTATTTT. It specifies CSVEGIAGTDTQYF.

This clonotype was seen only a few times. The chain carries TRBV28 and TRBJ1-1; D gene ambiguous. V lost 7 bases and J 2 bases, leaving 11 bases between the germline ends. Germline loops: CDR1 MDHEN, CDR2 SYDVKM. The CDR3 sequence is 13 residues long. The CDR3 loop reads CASTTGINTEAFF. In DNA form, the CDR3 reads TGTGCCAGCACAACGGGAATTAACACTGAAGCTTTCTTT.

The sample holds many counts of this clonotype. The CDR3, as DNA: TGCGCCAGCAGCTTGATGGGGGGTGATAGCAATCAGCCCCAGCATTTT. Its protein is CASSLMGGDSNQPQHF. The rearrangement joins TRBV5-1 to TRBJ1-5, with D possibly TRBD1 on 5 matching bases. CDR1 and CDR2 from the germline V gene are SGHRS and YFSETQ. The CDR3 runs 16 residues. V lost 1 base and J 0 bases, leaving 11 bases between the germline ends.

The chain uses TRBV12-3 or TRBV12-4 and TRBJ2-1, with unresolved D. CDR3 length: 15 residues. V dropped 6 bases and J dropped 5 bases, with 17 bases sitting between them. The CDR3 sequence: CASSPSTVFHNEQFF. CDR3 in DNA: TGTGCCAGCAGCCCCTCTACCGTATTTCACAATGAGCAGTTCTTC.

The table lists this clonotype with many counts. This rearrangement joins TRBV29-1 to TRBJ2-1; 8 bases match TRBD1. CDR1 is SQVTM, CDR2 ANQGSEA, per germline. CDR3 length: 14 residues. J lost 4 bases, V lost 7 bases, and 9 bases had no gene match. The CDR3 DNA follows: TGCAGCGCATACCGGGACAGGCGTTACAATGAGCAGTTCTTC. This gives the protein CSAYRDRRYNEQFF.

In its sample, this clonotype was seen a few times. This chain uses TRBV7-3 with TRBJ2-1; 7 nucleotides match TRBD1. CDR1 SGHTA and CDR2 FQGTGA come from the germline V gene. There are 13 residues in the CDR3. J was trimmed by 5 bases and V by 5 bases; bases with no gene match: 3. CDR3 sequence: CASSPTGNNEQFF. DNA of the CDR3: TGTGCCAGCAGCCCGACAGGGAACAATGAGCAGTTCTTC. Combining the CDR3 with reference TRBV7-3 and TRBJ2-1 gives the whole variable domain GAGVSQTPSNKVTEKGKYVELRCDPISGHTALYWYRQSLGQGPEFLIYFQGTGAADDSGLPNDRFFAVRPEGSVSTLKIQRTERGDSAVYLCASSPTGNNEQFFGPGTRLTVL.

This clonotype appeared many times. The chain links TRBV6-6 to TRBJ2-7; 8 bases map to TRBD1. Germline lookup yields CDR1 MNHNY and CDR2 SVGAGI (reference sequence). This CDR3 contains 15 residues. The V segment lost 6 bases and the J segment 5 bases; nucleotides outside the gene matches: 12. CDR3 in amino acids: CASRTPEDRVHEQYF. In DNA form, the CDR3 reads TGTGCCAGCAGGACTCCCGAGGACAGGGTCCACGAGCAGTACTTC.

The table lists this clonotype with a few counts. CDR3 region: CSVQDRVAGELFF. CDR3 bases: TGCAGCGTGCAGGACAGGGTCGCCGGGGAGCTGTTTTTT. J is TRBJ2-2 and V is TRBV29-1; 8 bases are a match to TRBD1. Germline loops: CDR1 SQVTM, CDR2 ANQGSEA. Losses at the gene ends were 6 bases for V and 6 bases for J; bases not matched to a gene: 6. The CDR3 sequence is 13 residues long.

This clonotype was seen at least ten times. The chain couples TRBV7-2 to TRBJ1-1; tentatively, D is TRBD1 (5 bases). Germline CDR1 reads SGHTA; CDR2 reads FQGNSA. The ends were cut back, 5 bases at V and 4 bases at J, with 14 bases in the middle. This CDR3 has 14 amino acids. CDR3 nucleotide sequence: TGTGCCAGCAGCCCTAGCGCAGGGTTCACTGAAGCTTTCTTT. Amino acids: CASSPSAGFTEAFF.

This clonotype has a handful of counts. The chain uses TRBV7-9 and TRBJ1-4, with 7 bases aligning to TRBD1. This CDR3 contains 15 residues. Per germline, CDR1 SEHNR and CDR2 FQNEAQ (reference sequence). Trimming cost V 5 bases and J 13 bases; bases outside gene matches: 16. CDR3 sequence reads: CASSPRDSIRRGLFF. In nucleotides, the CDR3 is TGTGCCAGCAGCCCCCGGGACAGTATTCGGAGGGGACTGTTTTTT.

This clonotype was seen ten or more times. CDR3 protein: CASSLGGFYEQYF. CDR3 DNA sequence: TGTGCCAGCAGCTTAGGGGGATTTTACGAGCAGTACTTC. The chain combines TRBV5-6 with TRBJ2-7, with a tentative D call TRBD1 (6 bases). The CDR3 is 13 amino acids. Trimming removed 2 bases at V and 4 bases at J, with 10 bases between. Germline assignment: CDR1 SGHDT and CDR2 YYEEEE. The full variable domain, its missing parts supplied by reference TRBV5-6 and TRBJ2-7, is DAGVTQSPTHLIKTRGQQVTLRCSPKSGHDTVSWYQQALGQGPQFIFQYYEEEERQRGNFPDRFSGHQFPNYSSELNVNALLLGDSALYLCASSLGGFYEQYFGPGTRLTVT.

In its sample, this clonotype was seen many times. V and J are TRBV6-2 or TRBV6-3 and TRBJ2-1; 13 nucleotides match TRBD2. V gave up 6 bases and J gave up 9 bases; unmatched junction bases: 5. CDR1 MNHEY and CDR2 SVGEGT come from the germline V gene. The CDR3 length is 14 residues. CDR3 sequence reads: CASRPGLAGIEQFF. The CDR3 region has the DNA TGTGCCAGCAGACCGGGACTAGCGGGAATTGAGCAGTTCTTC.